This T cell receptor beta chain is from a study of regulatory dendritic cells for organ transplantation. Using immunoSEQ multiplex PCR, the repertoire was profiled, and TCRdb retains in-frame clones only, with some absent. Of 25,000 to 30,000 clones listed, 80% to 85% are singletons. This clonotype was obtained from a human donor in good health. Sequencing input: naive CD4+ T cells from blood. The subset was: CD45RA+ naive T cells.

As DNA, the CDR3 is TGTGCCAGCAGTGGATCAGGGAATGAGCAGTTCTTC. Translated: CASSGSGNEQFF. The J gene is TRBJ2-1, the V gene TRBV2; tentatively, D is TRBD1 (5 bases). V lost 4 bases, J lost 7 bases, and 8 bases lay in between. The V gene's germline CDR1 is SNHLY and CDR2 FYNNEI. The CDR3 runs 12 residues.